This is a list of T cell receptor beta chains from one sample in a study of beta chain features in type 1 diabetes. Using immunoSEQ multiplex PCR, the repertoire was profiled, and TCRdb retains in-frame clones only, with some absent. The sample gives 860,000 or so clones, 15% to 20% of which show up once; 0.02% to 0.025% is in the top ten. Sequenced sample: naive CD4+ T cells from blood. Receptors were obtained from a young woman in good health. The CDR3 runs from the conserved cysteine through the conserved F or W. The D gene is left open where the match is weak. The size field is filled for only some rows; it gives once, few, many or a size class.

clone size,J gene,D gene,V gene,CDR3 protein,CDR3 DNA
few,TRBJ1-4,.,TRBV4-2,CASSQDYLAGYNGLFF,TGTGCCAGCAGCCAAGATTATTTGGCAGGGTATAATGGACTGTTTTTT
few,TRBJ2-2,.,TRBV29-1,CSVLQRGEGTGELFF,TGCAGCGTTCTGCAGAGGGGGGAGGGCACCGGGGAGCTGTTTTTT
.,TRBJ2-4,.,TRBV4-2,CASSQVLVKNIQYF,TGTGCCAGCAGCCAAGTACTAGTCAAAAACATTCAGTACTTC
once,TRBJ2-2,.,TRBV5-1,CASSFAVATGELFF,TGCGCCAGCAGCTTCGCGGTCGCCACCGGGGAGCTGTTTTTT
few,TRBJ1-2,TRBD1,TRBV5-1,CASSDTGQDYLGYTF,TGCGCCAGCAGCGATACGGGACAGGATTATTTGGGCTACACCTTC
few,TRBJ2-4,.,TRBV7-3,CASSLGSQGHIQYF,TGTGCCAGCAGCTTAGGATCCCAAGGCCACATTCAGTACTTC
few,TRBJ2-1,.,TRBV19,CASTSSGNNEQFF,TGTGCCAGTACCTCCAGTGGAAACAATGAGCAGTTCTTC
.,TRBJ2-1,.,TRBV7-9,CASSTLGSLSEQFF,TGTGCCAGCAGCACCCTCGGGAGCCTCAGTGAGCAGTTCTTC
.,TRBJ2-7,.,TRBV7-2,CASSSRGTGSYEQYF,TGTGCCAGCAGCTCAAGGGGGACTGGGTCCTACGAGCAGTACTTC
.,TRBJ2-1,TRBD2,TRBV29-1,CSVARLAYNEQFF,TGCAGCGTTGCAAGACTAGCTTACAATGAGCAGTTCTTC
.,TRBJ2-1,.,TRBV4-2,CASSQEPVSSYNEQFF,TGTGCCAGCAGCCAAGAGCCGGTAAGCTCCTACAATGAGCAGTTCTTC
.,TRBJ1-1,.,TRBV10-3,CAIRPGPALRTEAFF,TGTGCCATCAGACCCGGACCGGCCCTACGGACTGAAGCTTTCTTT
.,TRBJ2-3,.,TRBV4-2,CASSQGSGDTQYF,TGTGCCAGCAGCCAAGGTTCGGGGGATACGCAGTATTTT
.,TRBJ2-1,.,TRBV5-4,CASSSSGGSYNEQFF,TGTGCCAGCAGCTCTTCTGGCGGCTCCTACAATGAGCAGTTCTTC
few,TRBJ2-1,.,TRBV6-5,CASRGTALLNEQFF,TGTGCCAGCAGAGGGACGGCCCTCCTCAATGAGCAGTTCTTC
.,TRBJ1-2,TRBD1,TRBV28,CASSRDRGQGYTF,TGTGCCAGCAGCCGCGACAGGGGACAGGGCTACACCTTC
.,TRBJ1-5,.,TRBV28,CASSLFRAMGSPQHF,TGTGCCAGCAGTTTATTTCGCGCCATGGGGAGTCCCCAGCATTTT
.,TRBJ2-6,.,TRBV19,CAPHCWQGLSGANVLTF,TGTGCCCCACATTGTTGGCAGGGCCTCTCTGGGGCCAACGTCCTGACTTTC